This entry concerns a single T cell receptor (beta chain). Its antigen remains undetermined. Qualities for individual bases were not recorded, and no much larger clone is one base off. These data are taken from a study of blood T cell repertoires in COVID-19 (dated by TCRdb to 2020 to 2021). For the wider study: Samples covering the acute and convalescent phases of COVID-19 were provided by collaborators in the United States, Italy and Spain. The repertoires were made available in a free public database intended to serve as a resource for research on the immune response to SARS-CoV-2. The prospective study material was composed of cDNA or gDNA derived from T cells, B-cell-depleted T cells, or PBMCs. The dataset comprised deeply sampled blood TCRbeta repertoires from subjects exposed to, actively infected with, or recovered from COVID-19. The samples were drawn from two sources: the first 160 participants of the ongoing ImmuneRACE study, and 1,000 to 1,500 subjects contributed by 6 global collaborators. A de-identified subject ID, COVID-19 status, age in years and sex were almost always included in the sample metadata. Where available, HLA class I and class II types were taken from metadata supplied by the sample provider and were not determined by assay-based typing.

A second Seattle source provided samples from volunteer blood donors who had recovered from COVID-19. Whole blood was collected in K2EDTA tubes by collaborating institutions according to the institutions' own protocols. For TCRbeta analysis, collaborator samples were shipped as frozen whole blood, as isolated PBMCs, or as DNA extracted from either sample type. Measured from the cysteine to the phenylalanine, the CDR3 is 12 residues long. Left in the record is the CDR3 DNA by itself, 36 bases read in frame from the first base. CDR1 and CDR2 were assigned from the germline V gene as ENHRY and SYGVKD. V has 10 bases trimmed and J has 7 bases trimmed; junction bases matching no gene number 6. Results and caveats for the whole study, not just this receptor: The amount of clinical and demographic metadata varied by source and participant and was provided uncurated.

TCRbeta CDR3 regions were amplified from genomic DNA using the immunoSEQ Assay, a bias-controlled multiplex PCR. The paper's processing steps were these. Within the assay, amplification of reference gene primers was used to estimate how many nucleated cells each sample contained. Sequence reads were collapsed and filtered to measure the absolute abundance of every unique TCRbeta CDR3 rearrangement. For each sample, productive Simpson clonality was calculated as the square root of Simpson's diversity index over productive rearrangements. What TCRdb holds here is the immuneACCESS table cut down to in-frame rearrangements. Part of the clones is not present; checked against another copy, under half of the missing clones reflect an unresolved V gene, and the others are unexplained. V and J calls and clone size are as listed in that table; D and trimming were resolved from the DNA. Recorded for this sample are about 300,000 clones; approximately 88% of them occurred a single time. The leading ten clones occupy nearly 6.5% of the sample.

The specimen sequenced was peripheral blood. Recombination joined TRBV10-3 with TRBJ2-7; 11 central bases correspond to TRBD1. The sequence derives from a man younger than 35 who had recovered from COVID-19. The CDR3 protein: CATTGQGVEQYF. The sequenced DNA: TGTGCCACCACGGGACAGGGGGTGGAGCAGTACTTC.